One sample yielded the 32 T cell receptor beta chains listed below, sequenced in a study of blood T cell repertoires in COVID-19. TCRdb's copy holds only in-frame clones and misses some; the assay was immunoSEQ multiplex PCR. The data show over 150,000 clones, with 80% to 90% seen just once and under 9.5% held by the top ten. Sequencing used PBMCs or T cells enriched from blood (not recorded which). Receptors were obtained from a man aged 45-65 years who had recovered from COVID-19.

The chain is built from TRBV10-3 and TRBJ1-1; 10 nucleotides agree with TRBD1. The CDR3 is made up of 15 amino acids. Trimming cost V 6 bases and J 1 base; bases outside gene matches: 5. The germline V gene encodes CDR1 ENHRY and CDR2 SYGVKD. The CDR3 reads CAIRWDRGGNTEAFF. Written as DNA, the CDR3 is TGTGCCATCAGATGGGACAGGGGCGGGAACACTGAAGCTTTCTTT.

The chain employs TRBV6-5 and TRBJ2-1; weak D call: TRBD2 (6 bases). The V gene lost 3 bases and the J gene lost 1 base, with 13 bases spanning the gap. This CDR3 is 16 amino acids long. Germline V gives CDR1 MNHEY, CDR2 SVGAGI. For the CDR3, the DNA is TGTGCCAGCAGTTATATTGCGGGAAGTTCCTACAATGAGCAGTTCTTC. Translation gives CASSYIAGSSYNEQFF.

The chain uses TRBV9 and TRBJ1-4; possible D gene TRBD1, 5 bases. CDR1 and CDR2 (germline): SGDLS, YYNGEE. The CDR3 sequence is 15 residues long. The germline V and J ends were trimmed by 5 bases and 5 bases, with 16 bases remaining between them. CDR3 nucleotides: TGTGCCAGCAGTGCGACAGAAGCCCTAAATGAAAAACTGTTTTTT. It is translated as CASSATEALNEKLFF.

On this clone: As the CDR3 is not closed by the conserved phenylalanine or tryptophan, this likely results from a read error. Because the CDR3's place on the DNA is in doubt, the DNA is left out and the CDR3 is given as listed by TCRdb. The chain combines TRBV6-1 with TRBJ1-2; the DNA was not used to check the table's D call, TRBD1. CDR1 MNHNS and CDR2 SASEGT come from the germline V gene. The CDR3 spans 12 residues, counting both ends. The CDR3 sequence is CASSEAGQSPPV.

A single count supports this clone. The chain uses TRBV7-9 and TRBJ2-1, with 8 positions matching TRBD2. V lost 5 bases to trimming and J lost 3 bases; unmatched junction nucleotides: 15. CDR3 length equals 18 residues. CDR1 is SEHNR, CDR2 FQNEAQ, per germline (reference sequence). Written as DNA, the CDR3 is TGTGCCAGCAGCCCGAGGCCTGGGAAGCGGGGGAACTACAATGAGCAGTTCTTC. It yields the protein CASSPRPGKRGNYNEQFF. The full variable domain, its missing parts supplied by reference TRBV7-9 and TRBJ2-1, is DTGVSQNPRHKITKRGQNVTFRCDPISEHNRLYWYRQTLGQGPEFLTYFQNEAQLEKSRLLSDRFSAERPKGSFSTLEIQRTEQGDSAMYLCASSPRPGKRGNYNEQFFGPGTRLTVL.

The V call is TRBV7-9, the J call TRBJ2-2; 7 bases fit TRBD2. J was trimmed by 0 bases and V by 5 bases; bases with no gene match: 6. There are 16 residues in the CDR3. Germline V CDR1 and CDR2: SEHNR, FQNEAQ (reference sequence). The CDR3 region is CASSRPGTTNTGELFF. CDR3 DNA: TGTGCCAGCAGCCGCCCAGGGACTACGAACACCGGGGAGCTGTTTTTT.

The chain is built from TRBV4-1 and TRBJ1-4, with D uncertain. The germline V gene has CDR1 MGHRA and CDR2 YSYEKL. The CDR3 is made up of 16 amino acids. Trimming shortened V by 0 bases and J by 6 bases, and 14 bases separated the two germline ends. The CDR3 nucleotides read TGCGCCAGCAGCCAAGATGAAGGGCGGGCGCATGAAAAACTGTTTTTT. Translation: CASSQDEGRAHEKLFF.

This chain joins TRBV12-5 and TRBJ1-3, with 9 bases that match TRBD1. J gave up 4 bases and V 0 bases, and 7 bases lay outside the gene matches. The CDR3 extends over 17 amino acids. Germline V CDR1 and CDR2: LGHNT, FRNRAP. The CDR3 here is CASGLVLSDRGGNTIYF. Written as DNA, the CDR3 is TGTGCTAGTGGTTTGGTACTGTCGGACAGGGGCGGAAACACCATATATTTT.

The chain employs TRBV12-5 and TRBJ1-1; D perhaps matches TRBD1 (6 bases). The CDR3 totals 16 residues. V was trimmed by 5 bases and J by 1 base, leaving 17 bases between them. The germline CDR1 and CDR2 sequences are LGHNT and FRNRAP. CDR3 nucleotides: TGTGCTAGTGGTCCCCACAGGACAGAAAAGAACACTGAAGCTTTCTTT. This sequence encodes CASGPHRTEKNTEAFF.

V usage is TRBV6-2 or TRBV6-3 and J usage is TRBJ1-4; D is undetermined. This CDR3 spans 13 amino acids. Germline lookup yields CDR1 MNHEY and CDR2 SVGEGT. V gave up 2 bases and J gave up 5 bases, with 6 bases separating them. CDR3 loop: CASSYVENEKLFF. CDR3 sequence (DNA): TGTGCCAGCAGTTACGTGGAGAATGAAAAACTGTTTTTT.

The CDR3 sequence: CASSLAGSGGTGETQYF. DNA of the CDR3: TGCGCCAGCAGCTTGGCTGGTAGCGGGGGGACAGGGGAGACCCAGTACTTC. The chain recombines TRBV5-1 with TRBJ2-5, with a weak D call TRBD2 (10 bases). Germline values: CDR1 SGHRS, CDR2 YFSETQ. V was shortened by 0 bases and J by 5 bases, with 20 bases between the two germline ends. The CDR3 runs to 17 residues. The full variable domain, in which reference TRBV5-1 and TRBJ2-5 provide the parts outside the CDR3, is KAGVTQTPRYLIKTRGQQVTLSCSPISGHRSVSWYQQTPGQGLQFLFEYFSETQRNKGNFPGRFSGRQFSNSRSEMNVSTLELGDSALYLCASSLAGSGGTGETQYFGPGTRLLVL.

V is TRBV6-2 or TRBV6-3 and J is TRBJ1-2; 7 bases agree with TRBD1. CDR3 size: 13 residues. Germline V gene sequence: CDR1 MNHEY, CDR2 SVGEGT. Losses at the gene ends were 6 bases for V and 4 bases for J; bases not matched to a gene: 5. This CDR3 reads CASSLGQSYGYTF. The CDR3 nucleotides read TGTGCCAGCAGCCTGGGACAGTCCTATGGCTACACCTTC.

V gene TRBV11-2 combines with J gene TRBJ2-7, with 8 bases identical to TRBD2. The CDR3 extends over 14 amino acids. Per the germline V gene, CDR1 is SGHAT and CDR2 is FQNNGV. The trim removed 2 bases at V and 4 bases at J, leaving 4 bases unmatched. The CDR3 is CASSLFGGEYEQYF. CDR3 in DNA: TGTGCCAGCAGCTTATTCGGGGGGGAGTACGAGCAGTACTTC. Variable domain in full (rest from reference TRBV11-2 and TRBJ2-7): EAGVAQSPRYKIIEKRQSVAFWCNPISGHATLYWYQQILGQGPKLLIQFQNNGVVDDSQLPKDRFSAERLKGVDSTLKIQPAKLEDSAVYLCASSLFGGEYEQYFGPGTRLTVT.

This rearrangement joins TRBV15 to TRBJ2-4; D perhaps matches TRBD1 (5 bases). The CDR3 contains 15 residues. In germline, CDR1 is LNHNV, CDR2 YYDKDF (reference sequence). Trimming took 5 bases from V and 2 from J, leaving 13 bases between them. The CDR3 DNA follows: TGTGCCACCAGCGGTAGCAGGGCTACCAAAAACATTCAGTACTTC. It translates to CATSGSRATKNIQYF.

The V call is TRBV15, the J call TRBJ2-3; 11 bases fit TRBD2. The CDR3 has 18 amino acids. The V gene end was trimmed by 3 bases and the J gene end by 0 bases; junction bases not matched to a gene: 8. Germline values: CDR1 LNHNV, CDR2 YYDKDF (reference sequence). The CDR3 nucleotides read TGTGCCACCAGCAGCACCCTTAGCGGGGGGGTAAGCACAGATACGCAGTATTTT. Translation gives CATSSTLSGGVSTDTQYF.

This chain uses TRBV19 with TRBJ2-3; 9 nucleotides agree with TRBD2. Trimming took 3 bases from V and 3 from J; bases not matched to a gene: 7. The CDR3 is 16 residues long. Germline V gene lookup returns CDR1 LNHDA and CDR2 SQIVND (reference sequence). CDR3 nucleotides: TGTGCCAGTAGTATGATGGCTGGACTAGCGACAGATACGCAGTATTTT. The encoded protein is CASSMMAGLATDTQYF. Combining the CDR3 with reference TRBV19 and TRBJ2-3 gives the whole variable domain DGGITQSPKYLFRKEGQNVTLSCEQNLNHDAMYWYRQDPGQGLRLIYYSQIVNDFQKGDIAEGYSVSREKKESFPLTVTSAQKNPTAFYLCASSMMAGLATDTQYFGPGTRLTVL.

The chain has TRBV2 and TRBJ2-2, with 7 bases fitting TRBD1. V gave up 4 bases and J gave up 5 bases; unmatched junction bases: 10. CDR1 SNHLY and CDR2 FYNNEI come from the germline V gene. This CDR3 is built from 16 residues. This chain's CDR3 is CASSGQGRVGTGELFF. In DNA form, the CDR3 reads TGTGCCAGCAGTGGACAGGGAAGGGTTGGAACCGGGGAGCTGTTTTTT.

J is TRBJ1-2 and V is TRBV15, with a tentative D call TRBD1 (6 bases). The CDR3 extends over 13 amino acids. Germline assignment: CDR1 LNHNV and CDR2 YYDKDF (reference sequence). V lost 5 bases, J lost 9 bases, and 16 bases lay in between. The CDR3 coding sequence is TGTGCCACCAGCGACCGACAGGCTGATCGCTACACCTTC. It translates to CATSDRQADRYTF.

The rearrangement links TRBV9 to TRBJ2-5; TRBD1 aligns across 7 bases. Germline V gene sequence: CDR1 SGDLS, CDR2 YYNGEE. With 4 bases clipped from V and 0 bases from J, the junction kept 6 bases outside the gene matches. This CDR3 region has 15 residues. The CDR3 loop reads CASSLGTVYQETQYF. The CDR3 DNA follows: TGTGCCAGCAGCCTCGGGACAGTGTACCAAGAGACCCAGTACTTC.

This chain uses TRBV4-1 with TRBJ1-2; no definite D call. In germline, CDR1 is MGHRA, CDR2 YSYEKL. The CDR3 length is 14 residues. V was clipped by 1 base and J by 5 bases, with 11 bases between them. The CDR3 DNA follows: TGCGCCAGCAGCCAAGCAGAACGACATTATGGCTACACCTTC. This codes for CASSQAERHYGYTF.

This clone was detected a few times. The V call is TRBV2, the J call TRBJ1-6; 10 positions match TRBD1. Unmatched junction bases numbered 5, after V lost 8 bases and J lost 7 bases. The CDR3 is 14 amino acids. Per germline, CDR1 SNHLY and CDR2 FYNNEI. CDR3: CASGQGVGNSPLHF. DNA of the CDR3: TGTGCCAGCGGACAGGGGGTGGGGAATTCACCCCTCCACTTT.

The rearrangement joins TRBV14 to TRBJ1-5; D is possibly TRBD1 (6 bases). The CDR3 sequence is 14 residues long. The V gene's germline CDR1 is SGHDN and CDR2 FVKESK. V was shortened by 3 bases and J by 7 bases, with 13 bases between the two germline ends. The CDR3 protein is CASSHRGGFQPQHF. DNA for the CDR3: TGTGCCAGCAGCCATAGGGGGGGATTCCAGCCCCAGCATTTT.

Written as DNA, the CDR3 is TGTGCCAGCAGCCCCGGTCTAGCGGGGGAGCAGTTCTTC. Its translation: CASSPGLAGEQFF. This chain joins TRBV7-8 and TRBJ2-1; 9 bases align to TRBD2. This CDR3 contains 13 residues. The ends lost 5 bases at V and 10 bases at J; junction bases unmatched: 6. CDR1 and CDR2 from the germline V gene are SGHVS and FQNEAQ.

The V call is TRBV5-4, the J call TRBJ2-5; 8 bases match TRBD1. The CDR3 has 15 amino acids. After removal of 0 bases from V and 6 bases from J, the junction contained 7 bases not matched to a gene. Germline V gives CDR1 SGHNT, CDR2 YYREEE (reference sequence). CDR3 sequence (DNA): TGTGCCAGCAGCTTGGGGCAGGGGGCTGCGAAGACCCAGTACTTC. Amino acid sequence: CASSLGQGAAKTQYF.

This chain uses TRBV19 with TRBJ1-6; D not resolved. Germline V gene lookup returns CDR1 LNHDA and CDR2 SQIVND (reference sequence). The CDR3 runs 13 residues. Trimming cost V 3 bases and J 5 bases, with 5 bases left between them. This CDR3 is CASSIPNNSPLHF. CDR3 nucleotide sequence: TGTGCCAGTAGTATCCCCAATAATTCACCCCTCCACTTT.

The sample holds a few counts of this clone. This chain connects TRBV4-1 to TRBJ1-1, with 8 bases that match TRBD1. The V gene's germline CDR1 is MGHRA and CDR2 YSYEKL. This CDR3 region has 17 residues. V trimming: 4 bases; J trimming: 0 bases; junction bases outside the gene matches: 10. The DNA of the CDR3 is TGCGCCAGCAGCCGAAGAACCCCGGGACAGGTGAACACTGAAGCTTTCTTT. It translates to CASSRRTPGQVNTEAFF.

The J gene is TRBJ2-2, the V gene TRBV15; 9 nucleotides match TRBD1. Germline CDR1 reads LNHNV; CDR2 reads YYDKDF (reference sequence). V gave up 7 bases and J gave up 6 bases; unmatched junction bases: 6. CDR3 size: 14 residues. The CDR3 loop is CATKTGGRAGELFF. The CDR3 DNA sequence: TGTGCCACCAAGACAGGGGGGAGGGCCGGGGAGCTGTTTTTT.

V and J are TRBV7-2 and TRBJ2-4; TRBD1 matches 12 bases. Trimming removed 5 bases from V and 0 bases from J; junction bases left unmatched: 11. Germline V lookup: CDR1 SGHTA, CDR2 FQGNSA. The CDR3 loop spans 19 amino acids. DNA of the CDR3: TGTGCCAGCAGCCTCGGGTGGGACAGGGGGCGAGGAGCCAAAAACATTCAGTACTTC. Its protein is CASSLGWDRGRGAKNIQYF.

J is TRBJ2-5 and V is TRBV7-9, with D maybe TRBD1 (5 bases). V lost 3 bases and J lost 7, with 9 bases in between. The CDR3 totals 12 residues. Germline CDR1 is SEHNR and CDR2 is FQNEAQ (reference sequence). CDR3 coding DNA: TGTGCCAGCAGCTTTTCTAGGGGGACCCAGTACTTC. Its translation: CASSFSRGTQYF.

This clone was picked up one time. The rearrangement joins TRBV10-3 to TRBJ2-3; D is perhaps TRBD1 (5 bases). The CDR3 contains 14 residues. Trimming removed 2 bases at V and 5 bases at J, with 11 bases between. Germline assignment: CDR1 ENHRY and CDR2 SYGVKD. The CDR3 nucleotides read TGTGCCATCAGTGAGACGGCAGGGCGAGATACGCAGTATTTT. This sequence encodes CAISETAGRDTQYF.

DNA for the CDR3: TGCGCCAGCAGCCAAGATCAATGGACAGGGAAAAAGAACACTGAAGCTTTCTTT. Its translation: CASSQDQWTGKKNTEAFF. The rearrangement links TRBV4-1 to TRBJ1-1; 8 positions match TRBD1. Trimming removed 0 bases from V and 1 base from J; junction bases left unmatched: 10. In germline, CDR1 is MGHRA, CDR2 YSYEKL. CDR3 length: 18 residues.

This clone occurred once. DNA of the CDR3: TGTGCCAGCAGCATTAGCGGGGGGCCCGAGACCCAGTACTTC. Translating it yields CASSISGGPETQYF. J is TRBJ2-5 and V is TRBV9, with 10 bases aligning to TRBD2. The CDR3 sequence is 14 residues long. In germline, CDR1 is SGDLS, CDR2 YYNGEE. V lost 4 bases to trimming and J lost 5 bases; unmatched junction nucleotides: 5.